This TCR beta chain was recovered during a study of control samples from healthy donors and cancer patients. CDR1 MNHNY and CDR2 SVGAGI come from the germline V gene (reference sequence). This CDR3 comprises 12 residues. V lost 4 bases and J 6 bases, leaving 10 bases between the germline ends. Assay used: immunoSEQ multiplex PCR; TCRdb lists only in-frame clones, some missing. Of about 150,000 clones listed, 85% to 95% were seen once; the top ten hold about 14%. The chain joins TRBV6-6 to TRBJ2-7, with D possibly being TRBD1 or TRBD2 (6 bases each). The sequence derives from a man aged 55 to 70 with colorectal cancer. Sample: PBMCs. CDR3 nucleotides: TGTGCCAGCAGTTCAGGGGAGGCCGAGCAGTACTTC. Translation: CASSSGEAEQYF.